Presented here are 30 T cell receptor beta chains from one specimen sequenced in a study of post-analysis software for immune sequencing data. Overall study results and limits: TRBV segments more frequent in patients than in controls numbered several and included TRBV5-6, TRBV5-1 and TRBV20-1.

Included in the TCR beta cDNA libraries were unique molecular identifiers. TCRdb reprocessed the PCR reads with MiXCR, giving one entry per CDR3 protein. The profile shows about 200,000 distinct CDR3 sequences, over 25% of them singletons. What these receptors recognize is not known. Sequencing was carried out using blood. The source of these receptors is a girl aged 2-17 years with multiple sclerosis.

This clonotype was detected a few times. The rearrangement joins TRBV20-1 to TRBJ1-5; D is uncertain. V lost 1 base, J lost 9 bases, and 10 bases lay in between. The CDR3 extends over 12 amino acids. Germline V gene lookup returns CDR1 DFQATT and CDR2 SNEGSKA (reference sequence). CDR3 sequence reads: CSARGGVRPQHF. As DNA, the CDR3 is TGCAGTGCTAGAGGTGGGGTGAGGCCCCAGCATTTT.

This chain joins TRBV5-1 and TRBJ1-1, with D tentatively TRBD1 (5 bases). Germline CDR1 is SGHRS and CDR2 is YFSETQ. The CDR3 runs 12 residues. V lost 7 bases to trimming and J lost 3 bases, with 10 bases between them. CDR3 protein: CASARADTEAFF. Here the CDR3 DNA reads TGCGCCAGCGCCAGGGCCGACACTGAAGCTTTCTTT.

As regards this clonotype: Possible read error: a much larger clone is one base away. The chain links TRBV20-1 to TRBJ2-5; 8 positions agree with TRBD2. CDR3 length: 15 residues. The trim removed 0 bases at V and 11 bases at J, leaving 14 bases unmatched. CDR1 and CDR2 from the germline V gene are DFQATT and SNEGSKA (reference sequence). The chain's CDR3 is CSARDRLAGFNEQYF. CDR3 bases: TGCAGTGCTAGAGATCGTCTAGCGGGCTTCAATGAGCAGTACTTC.

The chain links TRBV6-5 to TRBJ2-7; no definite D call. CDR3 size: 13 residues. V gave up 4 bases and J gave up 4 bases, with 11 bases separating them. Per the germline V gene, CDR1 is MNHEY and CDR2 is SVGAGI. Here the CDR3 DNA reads TGTGCCAGCAGTTCTCTATTAGCTTACGAGCAGTACTTC. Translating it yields CASSSLLAYEQYF.

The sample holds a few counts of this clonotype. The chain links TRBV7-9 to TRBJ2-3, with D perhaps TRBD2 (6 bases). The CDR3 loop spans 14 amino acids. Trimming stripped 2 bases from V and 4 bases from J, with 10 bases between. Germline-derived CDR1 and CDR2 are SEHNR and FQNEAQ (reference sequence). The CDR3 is CASSLNGGADTQYF. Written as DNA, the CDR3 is TGTGCCAGCAGCTTAAACGGAGGGGCAGATACGCAGTATTTT. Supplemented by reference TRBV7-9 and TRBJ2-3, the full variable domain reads DTGVSQNPRHKITKRGQNVTFRCDPISEHNRLYWYRQTLGQGPEFLTYFQNEAQLEKSRLLSDRFSAERPKGSFSTLEIQRTEQGDSAMYLCASSLNGGADTQYFGPGTRLTVL.

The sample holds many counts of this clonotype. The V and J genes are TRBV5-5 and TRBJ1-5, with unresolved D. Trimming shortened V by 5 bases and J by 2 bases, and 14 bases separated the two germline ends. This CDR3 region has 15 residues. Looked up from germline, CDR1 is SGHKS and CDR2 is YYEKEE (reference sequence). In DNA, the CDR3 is TGTGCCAGCAGTCTAGTGCCTGGGGGCAATCAGCCCCAGCATTTT. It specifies CASSLVPGGNQPQHF.

In DNA, the CDR3 is TGTGCCATCAGTGAGGCGGGGGCAGGGCAGCCCCAGCATTTT. It codes for CAISEAGAGQPQHF. J is TRBJ1-5 and V is TRBV10-3; maybe TRBD1 (6 bases). The CDR3 covers 14 residues. From germline, CDR1 is ENHRY and CDR2 SYGVKD. V was cut by 2 bases and J by 7 bases, with 12 bases left in between.

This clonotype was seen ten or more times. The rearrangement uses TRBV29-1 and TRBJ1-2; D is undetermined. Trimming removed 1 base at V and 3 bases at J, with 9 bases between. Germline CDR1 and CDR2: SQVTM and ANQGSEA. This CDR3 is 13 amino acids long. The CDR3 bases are TGCAGCGTTGAAGCGGATTCAGACTATGGCTACACCTTC. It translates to CSVEADSDYGYTF.

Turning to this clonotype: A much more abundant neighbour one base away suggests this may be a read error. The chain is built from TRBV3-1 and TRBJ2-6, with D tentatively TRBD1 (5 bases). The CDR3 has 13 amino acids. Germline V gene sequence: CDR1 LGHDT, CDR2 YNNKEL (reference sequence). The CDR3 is CASSQVRANVRTF. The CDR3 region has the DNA TGTGCCAGCAGCCAAGTCAGGGCCAACGTCCGGACTTTC.

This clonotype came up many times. The CDR3 bases are TGTGCCAGCAGCGGGACAGGGAACACAGATACGCAGTATTTT. Translating gives CASSGTGNTDTQYF. This chain uses TRBV2 with TRBJ2-3; 9 nucleotides align to TRBD1. This CDR3 region has 14 residues. Unmatched junction bases numbered 3, after V lost 6 bases and J lost 2 bases. From germline, CDR1 is SNHLY and CDR2 FYNNEI.

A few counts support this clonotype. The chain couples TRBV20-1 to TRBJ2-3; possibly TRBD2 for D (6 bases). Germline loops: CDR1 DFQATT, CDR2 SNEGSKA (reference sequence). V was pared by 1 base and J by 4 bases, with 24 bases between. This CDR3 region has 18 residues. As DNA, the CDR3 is TGCAGTGCTAGAGGGGGGGAGACTTCGAGACAGAGGCCAGATACGCAGTATTTT. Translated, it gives CSARGGETSRQRPDTQYF.

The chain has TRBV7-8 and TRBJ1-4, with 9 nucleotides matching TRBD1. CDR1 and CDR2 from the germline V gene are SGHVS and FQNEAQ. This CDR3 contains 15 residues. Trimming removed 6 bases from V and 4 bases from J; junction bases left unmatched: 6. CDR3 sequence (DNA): TGTGCCAGCAGGGTGGCGACAGGGGGTAATGAAAAACTGTTTTTT. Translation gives CASRVATGGNEKLFF.

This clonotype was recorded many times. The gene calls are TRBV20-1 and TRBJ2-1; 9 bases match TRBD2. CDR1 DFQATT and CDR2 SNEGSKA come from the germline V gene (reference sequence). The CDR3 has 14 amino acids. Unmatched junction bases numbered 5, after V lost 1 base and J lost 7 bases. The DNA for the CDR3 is TGCAGTGCTAGAGGTCTAGCGGGAAGGAATGAGCAGTTCTTC. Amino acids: CSARGLAGRNEQFF.

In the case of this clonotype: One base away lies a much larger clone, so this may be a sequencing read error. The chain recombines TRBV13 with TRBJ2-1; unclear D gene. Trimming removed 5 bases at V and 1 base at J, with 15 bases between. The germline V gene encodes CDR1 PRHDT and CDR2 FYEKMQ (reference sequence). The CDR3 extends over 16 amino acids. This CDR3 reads CASSPRGRWSYNEQFF. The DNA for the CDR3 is TGTGCCAGCAGCCCAAGAGGACGGTGGTCCTACAATGAGCAGTTCTTC.

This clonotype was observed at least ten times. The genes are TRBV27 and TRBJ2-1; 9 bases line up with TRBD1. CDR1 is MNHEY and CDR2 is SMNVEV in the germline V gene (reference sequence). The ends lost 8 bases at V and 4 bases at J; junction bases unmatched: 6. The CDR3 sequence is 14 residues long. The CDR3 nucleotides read TGTGCCAGCCGCCGGGACAGGGCTTACAATGAGCAGTTCTTC. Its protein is CASRRDRAYNEQFF.

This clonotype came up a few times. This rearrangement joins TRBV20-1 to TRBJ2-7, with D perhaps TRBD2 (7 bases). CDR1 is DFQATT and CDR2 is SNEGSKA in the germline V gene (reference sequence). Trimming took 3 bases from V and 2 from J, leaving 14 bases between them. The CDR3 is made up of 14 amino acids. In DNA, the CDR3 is TGCAGTGCTAGGTCGGGGGGCGAAGCCTACGAGCAGTACTTC. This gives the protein CSARSGGEAYEQYF.

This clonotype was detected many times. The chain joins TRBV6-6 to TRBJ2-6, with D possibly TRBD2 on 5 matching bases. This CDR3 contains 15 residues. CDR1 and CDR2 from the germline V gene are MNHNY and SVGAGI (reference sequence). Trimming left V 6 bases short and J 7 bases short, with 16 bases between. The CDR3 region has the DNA TGTGCCAGCAGCCCTGGAGGAATAGTTGCCAACGTCCTGACTTTC. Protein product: CASSPGGIVANVLTF.

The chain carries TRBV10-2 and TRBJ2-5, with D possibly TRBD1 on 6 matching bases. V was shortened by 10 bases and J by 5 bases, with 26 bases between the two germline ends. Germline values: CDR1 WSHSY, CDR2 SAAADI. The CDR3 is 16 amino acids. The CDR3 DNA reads TGCGCCAACAGGAACCCGTTTATGGGGGCCTGGGAGACCCAGTACTTC. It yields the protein CANRNPFMGAWETQYF.

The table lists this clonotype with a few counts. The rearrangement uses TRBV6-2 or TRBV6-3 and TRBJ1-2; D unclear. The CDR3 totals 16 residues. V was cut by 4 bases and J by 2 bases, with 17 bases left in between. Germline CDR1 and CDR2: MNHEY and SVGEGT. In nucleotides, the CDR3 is TGTGCCAGCAGTTCTTCCTTAGGGCAGAGGAACTATGGCTACACCTTC. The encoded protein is CASSSSLGQRNYGYTF.

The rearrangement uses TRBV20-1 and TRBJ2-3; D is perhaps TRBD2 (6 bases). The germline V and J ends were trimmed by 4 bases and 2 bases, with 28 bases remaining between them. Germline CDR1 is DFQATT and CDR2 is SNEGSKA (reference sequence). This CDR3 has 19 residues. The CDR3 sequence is CSAKSLASSKGLATDTQYF. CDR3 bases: TGCAGTGCTAAATCCTTAGCTAGCAGCAAGGGACTCGCCACAGATACGCAGTATTTT.

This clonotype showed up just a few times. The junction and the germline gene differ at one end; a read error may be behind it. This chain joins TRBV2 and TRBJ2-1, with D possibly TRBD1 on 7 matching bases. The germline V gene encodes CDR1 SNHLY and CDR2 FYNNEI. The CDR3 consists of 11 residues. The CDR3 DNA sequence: TGTGCCGGCAGGGGGGTAAATGAGCAGTTCTTC. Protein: CAGRGVNEQFF.

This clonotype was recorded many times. CDR3 DNA: TGTGCCAGCAGCCGACGGGACATCCACCCCACCTACAATGAGCAGTTCTTC. Protein product: CASSRRDIHPTYNEQFF. The chain links TRBV7-2 to TRBJ2-1, with D perhaps matching TRBD1 (6 bases). V was clipped by 5 bases and J by 2 bases, with 19 bases between them. Germline assignment: CDR1 SGHTA and CDR2 FQGNSA. This CDR3 is 17 amino acids long. The full variable domain, its missing parts supplied by reference TRBV7-2 and TRBJ2-1, is GAGVSQSPSNKVTEKGKDVELRCDPISGHTALYWYRQSLGQGLEFLIYFQGNSAPDKSGLPSDRFSAERTGGSVSTLTIQRTQQEDSAVYLCASSRRDIHPTYNEQFFGPGTRLTVL.

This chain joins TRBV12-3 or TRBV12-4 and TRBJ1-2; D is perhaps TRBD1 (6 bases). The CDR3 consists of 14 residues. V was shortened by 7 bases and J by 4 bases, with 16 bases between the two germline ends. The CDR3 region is CASNRPGGGYGYTF. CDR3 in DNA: TGTGCCAGCAACCGCCCCGGGGGCGGCTATGGCTACACCTTC.

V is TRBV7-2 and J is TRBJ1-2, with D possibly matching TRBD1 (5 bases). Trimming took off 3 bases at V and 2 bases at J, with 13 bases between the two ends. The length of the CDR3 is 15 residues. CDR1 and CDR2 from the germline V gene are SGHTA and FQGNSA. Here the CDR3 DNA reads TGTGCCAGCAGCTTCGCCGGGACGGCAAACTATGGCTACACCTTC. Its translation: CASSFAGTANYGYTF.

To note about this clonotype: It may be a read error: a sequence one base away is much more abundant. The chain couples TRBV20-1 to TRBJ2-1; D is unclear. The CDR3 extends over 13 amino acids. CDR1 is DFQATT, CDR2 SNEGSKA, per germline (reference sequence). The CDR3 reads CSARQVGYSEQFF. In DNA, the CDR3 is TGCAGTGCTAGACAAGTGGGCTACAGTGAGCAGTTCTTC.

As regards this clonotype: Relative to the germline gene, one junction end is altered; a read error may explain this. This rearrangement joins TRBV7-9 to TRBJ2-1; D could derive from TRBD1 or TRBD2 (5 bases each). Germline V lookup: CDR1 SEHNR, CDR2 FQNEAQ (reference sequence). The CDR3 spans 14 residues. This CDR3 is CASSSRDATNGQFF. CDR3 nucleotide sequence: TGTGCCAGCAGCTCCCGGGACGCGACCAATGGGCAGTTCTTC.

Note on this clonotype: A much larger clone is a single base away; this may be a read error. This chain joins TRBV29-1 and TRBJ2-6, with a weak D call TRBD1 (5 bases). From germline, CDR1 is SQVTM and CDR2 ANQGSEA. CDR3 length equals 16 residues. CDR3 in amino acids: CSVEDGRRSGANVRTF. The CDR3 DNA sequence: TGCAGCGTTGAAGATGGGCGCCGCTCTGGGGCCAACGTCCGGACTTTC.

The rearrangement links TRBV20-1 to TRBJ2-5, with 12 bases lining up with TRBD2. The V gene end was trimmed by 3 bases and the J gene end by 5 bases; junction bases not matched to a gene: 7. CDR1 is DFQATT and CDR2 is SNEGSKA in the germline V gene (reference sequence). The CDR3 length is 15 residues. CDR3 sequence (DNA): TGCAGTGCTAGGTCGACTAGCGGGAGAACGGAGACCCAGTACTTC. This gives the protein CSARSTSGRTETQYF.

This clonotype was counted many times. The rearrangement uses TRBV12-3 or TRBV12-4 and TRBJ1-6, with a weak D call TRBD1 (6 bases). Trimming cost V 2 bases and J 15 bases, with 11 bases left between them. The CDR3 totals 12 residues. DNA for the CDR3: TGTGCCAGCAGTTTAACGGGGGGGCTCCTCCACTTT. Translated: CASSLTGGLLHF.

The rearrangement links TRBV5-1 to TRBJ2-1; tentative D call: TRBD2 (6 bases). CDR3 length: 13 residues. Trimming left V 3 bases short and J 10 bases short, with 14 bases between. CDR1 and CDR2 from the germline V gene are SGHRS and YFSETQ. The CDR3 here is CASSSGAAGEQFF. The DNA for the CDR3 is TGCGCCAGCAGCTCTGGAGCGGCGGGGGAGCAGTTCTTC. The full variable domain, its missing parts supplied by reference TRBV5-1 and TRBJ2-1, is KAGVTQTPRYLIKTRGQQVTLSCSPISGHRSVSWYQQTPGQGLQFLFEYFSETQRNKGNFPGRFSGRQFSNSRSEMNVSTLELGDSALYLCASSSGAAGEQFFGPGTRLTVL.